One and the same sample provided the 21 T cell receptor beta chains below, sequenced in a study of cytomegalovirus exposure and HLA in healthy donors. In the PCR, 60 Vbeta and 13 Jbeta primers were used. The protocol was immunoSEQ multiplex PCR, while the TCRdb copy is restricted to in-frame clones and leaves out a portion. The table records about 200,000 clones, approximately 90% of them present only once. Sequences were obtained from PBMCs. The source of these receptors is a boy aged 2 to 9 in good health and CMV-seronegative.

The gene calls are TRBV7-9 and TRBJ1-2; TRBD1 matches 9 bases. Germline assignment: CDR1 SEHNR and CDR2 FQNEAQ (reference sequence). J gave up 2 bases and V 4 bases, and 5 bases lay outside the gene matches. The CDR3 runs to 15 residues. The CDR3 DNA sequence: TGTGCCAGCAGCTCTGAGGACAGGGGAAACTATGGCTACACCTTC. The encoded protein is CASSSEDRGNYGYTF.

The J gene is TRBJ2-7, the V gene TRBV5-1; no reliable D call. Deletions cut 2 bases from V and 7 bases from J, with 16 bases between. Germline V gives CDR1 SGHRS, CDR2 YFSETQ. This CDR3 region has 14 residues. As DNA, the CDR3 is TGCGCCAGCAGCTTTTCCCGTACGTCTGAGGAGCAGTACTTC. Translating it yields CASSFSRTSEEQYF.

The chain employs TRBV30 and TRBJ1-5; the match to TRBD1 covers 7 bases. From germline, CDR1 is GTSNPN and CDR2 SVGIG (reference sequence). After removal of 3 bases from V and 4 bases from J, the junction contained 9 bases not matched to a gene. This CDR3 spans 15 amino acids. The chain's CDR3 is CAWRSGTAINQPQHF. Written as DNA, the CDR3 is TGTGCCTGGAGGTCAGGGACAGCCATTAATCAGCCCCAGCATTTT.

The CDR3 sequence is CASSRTVSSPAIYF. CDR3 coding DNA: TGTGCCAGCAGCCGGACAGTGTCCTCCCCAGCCATATATTTT. This chain joins TRBV6-5 and TRBJ1-3; D possibly corresponds to TRBD1 (6 bases). Trimming left V 6 bases short and J 11 bases short, with 20 bases between. The CDR3 is made up of 14 amino acids. Germline V gene data show CDR1 as MNHEY and CDR2 as SVGAGI.

V usage is TRBV6-1 and J usage is TRBJ2-1; 11 bases fit TRBD2. Germline V CDR1 and CDR2: MNHNS, SASEGT. The CDR3 covers 15 residues. The junction had 4 bases not matched to a gene; V was cut back by 7 bases and J by 2 bases. The CDR3: CASNPSGGPYNEQFF. In nucleotides, the CDR3 is TGTGCCAGCAACCCTAGCGGGGGGCCCTACAATGAGCAGTTCTTC.

The chain uses TRBV10-3 and TRBJ1-3; 10 positions match TRBD1. CDR3 length: 18 amino acids. Germline CDR1 ENHRY, CDR2 SYGVKD. The trim removed 6 bases at V and 0 bases at J, leaving 11 bases unmatched. The CDR3 region has the DNA TGTGCCATCAGGGGGTCGGGACAGGGGTCCCTCTCTGGAAACACCATATATTTT. Amino acid sequence: CAIRGSGQGSLSGNTIYF.

The chain's CDR3 is CAISELRGSTEAFF. CDR3 DNA sequence: TGTGCCATCAGTGAGTTACGGGGGAGCACTGAAGCTTTCTTT. The V call is TRBV10-3, the J call TRBJ1-1; a weak D match, TRBD1 (5 bases). This CDR3 comprises 14 residues. Deletions cut 1 base from V and 4 bases from J, with 10 bases between. Germline loops: CDR1 ENHRY, CDR2 SYGVKD.

This clone was seen a handful of times. The chain uses TRBV4-1 and TRBJ2-7; tentatively, D is TRBD2 (6 bases). V shed 3 bases and J shed 2 bases, with 17 bases lying between them. Germline CDR1 is MGHRA and CDR2 is YSYEKL. There are 16 residues in the CDR3. CDR3 sequence reads: CASSQIPTGTAYEQYF. DNA of the CDR3: TGCGCCAGCAGCCAGATCCCGACTGGGACTGCCTACGAGCAGTACTTC.

The chain combines TRBV6-5 with TRBJ2-5; D might be TRBD1 (6 bases). Germline CDR1 and CDR2: MNHEY and SVGAGI. This CDR3 spans 14 amino acids. The ends were cut back, 6 bases at V and 3 bases at J, with 14 bases in the middle. The CDR3 coding sequence is TGTGCCAGCAGCCGTACTCGACAGGAAGAGACCCAGTACTTC. Amino acids: CASSRTRQEETQYF.

This chain's CDR3 is CASGQGIDEQYF. The CDR3 region has the DNA TGTGCCAGCGGACAGGGGATCGACGAGCAGTACTTC. V is TRBV10-3 and J is TRBJ2-7, with 9 nucleotides matching TRBD1. CDR3 size: 12 residues. Trimming took 10 bases from V and 5 from J; bases not matched to a gene: 6. The germline V gene has CDR1 ENHRY and CDR2 SYGVKD.

Remarks on this clone: This same CDR3 is encoded by further DNA sequences in the sample. J is TRBJ1-4 and V is TRBV10-3; no definite D call. Trimming removed 0 bases at V and 8 bases at J, with 13 bases between. The CDR3 consists of 15 residues. Germline V gene sequence: CDR1 ENHRY, CDR2 SYGVKD. Here the CDR3 DNA reads TGTGCCATCAGTGAGTCAGGAGGGTCTTCGGAAAAACTGTTTTTT. It specifies CAISESGGSSEKLFF.

This chain links TRBV28 with TRBJ1-4; D is undetermined. Trimming took 7 bases from V and 7 from J, leaving 10 bases between them. The CDR3 is made up of 12 amino acids. CDR1 and CDR2 (germline): MDHEN, SYDVKM. The CDR3 DNA reads TGTGCCAGCACGGGTGCGGGTGAAAAACTGTTTTTT. It is translated as CASTGAGEKLFF.

On this clone itself: A junction boundary mismatches the germline segment, possibly from a read error. V is TRBV7-9 and J is TRBJ1-1; D possibly corresponds to TRBD1 (5 bases). There are 13 residues in the CDR3. In germline, CDR1 is SEHNR, CDR2 FQNEAQ (reference sequence). DNA for the CDR3: TGTTCCAGCAGCCCTGGGGCGGCCACTGAAGCTTTCTTT. Protein product: CSSSPGAATEAFF.

This rearrangement joins TRBV5-1 to TRBJ2-1, with 13 bases aligning to TRBD2. The V and J ends lost 2 bases and 4 bases, in that order; junction bases with no gene match: 21. Looked up from germline, CDR1 is SGHRS and CDR2 is YFSETQ. CDR3 length equals 22 residues. The DNA of the CDR3 is TGCGCCAGCAGCTTACCGGGACTAGCGGGACCAACACGAAGGAAGATATACAATGAGCAGTTCTTC. This sequence encodes CASSLPGLAGPTRRKIYNEQFF.

This clone was recorded only once. The CDR3 here is CASSLRTEAFF. The CDR3 bases are TGTGCCAGCAGCCTGCGCACTGAAGCTTTCTTT. The chain combines TRBV7-2 with TRBJ1-1; D uncertain. The germline V and J ends were trimmed by 5 bases and 4 bases, with 5 bases remaining between them. Per the germline V gene, CDR1 is SGHTA and CDR2 is FQGNSA. CDR3 length: 11 amino acids.

The rearrangement joins TRBV4-1 to TRBJ2-2; D is possibly TRBD1 (6 bases). The V end was cut by 4 bases, the J end by 2 bases, with 14 bases between. The CDR3 sequence is 16 residues long. The V gene's germline CDR1 is MGHRA and CDR2 YSYEKL. The CDR3 coding sequence is TGCGCCAGCAGCCCTACGGTGGGGGCCAACACCGGGGAGCTGTTTTTT. It yields the protein CASSPTVGANTGELFF.

The V call is TRBV14, the J call TRBJ1-1, with D possibly matching TRBD1 (5 bases). Looked up from germline, CDR1 is SGHDN and CDR2 is FVKESK. Trimming removed 5 bases from V and 4 bases from J, with 11 bases in between. This CDR3 region has 13 residues. CDR3 region: CASSNRGGTEAFF. The CDR3 DNA reads as TGTGCCAGCAGCAACCGGGGGGGCACTGAAGCTTTCTTT.

The gene calls are TRBV4-1 and TRBJ1-5; 8 nucleotides align to TRBD1. Trimming cost V 8 bases and J 3 bases; bases outside gene matches: 12. The CDR3 covers 16 residues. CDR1 and CDR2 (germline): MGHRA, YSYEKL. The DNA for the CDR3 is TGCGCCAGCGCCACCGGGACAGGCCTTTCCAATCAGCCCCAGCATTTT. It is translated as CASATGTGLSNQPQHF.

Only a few counts were recorded for this clone. The chain links TRBV5-6 to TRBJ1-4; no definite D call. Per the germline V gene, CDR1 is SGHDT and CDR2 is YYEEEE. This CDR3 has 14 amino acids. V dropped 1 base and J dropped 8 bases, with 12 bases sitting between them. The CDR3 here is CASSLLNSPEKLFF. The CDR3 DNA reads TGTGCCAGCAGCTTGTTGAACAGTCCCGAAAAACTGTTTTTT. The full variable domain, with the rest looked up from reference TRBV5-6 and TRBJ1-4, is DAGVTQSPTHLIKTRGQQVTLRCSPKSGHDTVSWYQQALGQGPQFIFQYYEEEERQRGNFPDRFSGHQFPNYSSELNVNALLLGDSALYLCASSLLNSPEKLFFGSGTQLSVL.

V and J are TRBV5-1 and TRBJ2-2; TRBD2 might be the D (5 bases). The germline V gene encodes CDR1 SGHRS and CDR2 YFSETQ. The CDR3 is 16 amino acids. V was pared by 3 bases and J by 0 bases, with 12 bases between. The CDR3 DNA reads as TGCGCCAGCAGCTACAGTCCAGCGGCGAACACCGGGGAGCTGTTTTTT. It is translated as CASSYSPAANTGELFF.

The genes are TRBV5-1 and TRBJ2-5; D perhaps matches TRBD2 (5 bases). The CDR3 totals 16 residues. Trimming stripped 0 bases from V and 7 bases from J, with 19 bases between. CDR1 is SGHRS, CDR2 YFSETQ, per germline. The chain's CDR3 is CASSLALAKSSGTQYF. The CDR3 region has the DNA TGCGCCAGCAGCTTGGCCTTAGCCAAATCGAGCGGGACCCAGTACTTC.